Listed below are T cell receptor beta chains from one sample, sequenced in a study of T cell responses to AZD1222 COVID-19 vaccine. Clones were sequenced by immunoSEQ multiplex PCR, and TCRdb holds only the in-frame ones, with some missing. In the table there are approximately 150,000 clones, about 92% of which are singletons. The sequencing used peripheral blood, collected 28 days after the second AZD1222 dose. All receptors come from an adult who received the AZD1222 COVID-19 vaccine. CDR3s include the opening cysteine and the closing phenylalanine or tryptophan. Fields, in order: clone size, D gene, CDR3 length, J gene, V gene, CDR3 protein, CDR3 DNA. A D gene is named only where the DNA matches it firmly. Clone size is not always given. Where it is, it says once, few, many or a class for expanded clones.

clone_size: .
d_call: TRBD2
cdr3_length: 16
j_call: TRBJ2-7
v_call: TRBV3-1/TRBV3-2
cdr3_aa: CASSQDSGGASYEQYF
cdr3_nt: TGTGCCAGCAGCCAAGACAGCGGGGGGGCCTCTTACGAGCAGTACTTC

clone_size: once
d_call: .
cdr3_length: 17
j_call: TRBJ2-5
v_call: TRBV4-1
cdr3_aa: CASSQDNLGVGKETQYF
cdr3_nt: TGCGCCAGCAGCCAAGACAATTTAGGGGTTGGTAAGGAGACCCAGTACTTC

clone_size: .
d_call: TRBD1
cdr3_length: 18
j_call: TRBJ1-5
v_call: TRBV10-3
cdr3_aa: CAISDPVNRGESNQPQHF
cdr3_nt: TGTGCCATCAGTGACCCAGTAAACAGGGGCGAAAGCAATCAGCCCCAGCATTTT

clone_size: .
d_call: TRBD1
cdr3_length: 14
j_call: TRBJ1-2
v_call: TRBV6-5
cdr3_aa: CASSMTGMSYGYTF
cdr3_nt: TGTGCCAGCAGTATGACAGGGATGTCTTATGGCTACACCTTC

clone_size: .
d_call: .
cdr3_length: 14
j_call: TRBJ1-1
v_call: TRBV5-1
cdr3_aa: CASSTRGRDTEAFF
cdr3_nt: TGCGCCAGCAGCACGAGGGGGAGGGACACTGAAGCTTTCTTT

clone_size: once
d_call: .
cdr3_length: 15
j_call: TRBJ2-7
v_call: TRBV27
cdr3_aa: CASSLWGPTGDEQYF
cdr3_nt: TGTGCCAGCAGTTTATGGGGTCCCACAGGCGACGAGCAGTACTTC

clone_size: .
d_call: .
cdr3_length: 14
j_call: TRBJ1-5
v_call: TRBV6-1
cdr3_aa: CASSEGLLYQPQHF
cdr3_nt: TGTGCCAGCAGTGAAGGCCTCCTTTATCAGCCCCAGCATTTT

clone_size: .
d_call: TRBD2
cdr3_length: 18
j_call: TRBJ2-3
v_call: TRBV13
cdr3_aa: CASSLGLAGAASTDTQYF
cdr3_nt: TGTGCCAGCAGCCTTGGACTAGCGGGGGCCGCAAGCACAGATACGCAGTATTTT

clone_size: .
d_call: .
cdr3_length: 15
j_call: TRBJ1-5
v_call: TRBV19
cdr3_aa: CASSIVAETWQPQHF
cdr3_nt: TGTGCCAGTAGTATAGTTGCAGAGACCTGGCAGCCCCAGCATTTT

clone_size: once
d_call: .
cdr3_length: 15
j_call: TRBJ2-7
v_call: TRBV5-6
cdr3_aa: CASSPFYRTLYEQYF
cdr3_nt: TGTGCCAGCAGCCCGTTTTATCGGACACTTTACGAGCAGTACTTC

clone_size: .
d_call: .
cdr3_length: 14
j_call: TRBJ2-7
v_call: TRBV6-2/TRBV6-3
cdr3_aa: CASSFDPSSYEQYF
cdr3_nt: TGTGCCAGCAGTTTCGACCCTAGCTCCTACGAGCAGTACTTC

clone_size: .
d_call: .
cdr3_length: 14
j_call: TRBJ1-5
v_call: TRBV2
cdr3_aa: CASSEVGGGQPQHF
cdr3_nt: TGTGCCAGCAGTGAAGTTGGTGGAGGTCAGCCCCAGCATTTT

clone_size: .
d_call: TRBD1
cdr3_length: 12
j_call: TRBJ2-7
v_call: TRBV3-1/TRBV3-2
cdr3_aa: CASSRRDRQQYF
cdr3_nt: TGTGCCAGCAGCCGCCGGGACAGGCAACAGTACTTC

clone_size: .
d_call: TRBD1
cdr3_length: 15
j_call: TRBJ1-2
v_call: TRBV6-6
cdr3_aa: CASSYTDRANYGYTF
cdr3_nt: TGTGCCAGCAGTTACACGGACAGGGCTAACTATGGCTACACCTTC

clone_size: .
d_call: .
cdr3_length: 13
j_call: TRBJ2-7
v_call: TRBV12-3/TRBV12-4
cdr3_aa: CASSSPKLYEQYF
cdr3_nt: TGTGCCAGCAGTTCCCCGAAGTTGTACGAGCAGTACTTC